Shown below are 31 T cell receptor beta chains from a single sample sequenced in a study of beta chain features in type 1 diabetes. These TCRs are of unknown antigen specificity. What was sequenced were expressed TCRB transcripts, since all of the isolated RNA had been reverse transcribed. The method was immunoSEQ multiplex PCR; TCRdb's version includes in-frame clones alone and lacks a portion of them. The sample holds about 650,000 clones, roughly an eighth seen once. Notes on the study in general: Type 1 diabetes patients had TCRB CDR3s that were shorter (moderately but significantly so) in all four CD4+ subsets.

Specimen: naive CD4+ T cells from blood. Receptor source: a man aged 30 to 45 with type 1 diabetes.

This clone occurred a few times. This sequence joins TRBV4-2 and TRBJ2-3, with D hard to call. The CDR3 is 13 amino acids. Deletions cut 3 bases from V and 2 bases from J, with 6 bases between. Germline CDR1 and CDR2: LGHNA and YNFKEQ. The CDR3 nucleotides are TGTGCCAGCAGCCAGGCGGTCACAGATACGCAGTATTTT. This sequence encodes CASSQAVTDTQYF.

V usage is TRBV10-3 and J usage is TRBJ1-5; the D gene is possibly TRBD1 (6 bases). Germline V lookup: CDR1 ENHRY, CDR2 SYGVKD. The CDR3 consists of 14 residues. Trimming removed 5 bases at V and 3 bases at J, with 11 bases between. Here the CDR3 DNA reads TGTGCCATCAGTCCAGGACAGCTCAATCAGCCCCAGCATTTT. This translates into CAISPGQLNQPQHF.

This clone was counted between two and nine times. The V call is TRBV19, the J call TRBJ2-1; D possibly uses TRBD1 or TRBD2 (5 bases each). Trimming removed 5 bases from V and 4 bases from J, with 15 bases in between. The CDR3 loop spans 15 amino acids. The germline CDR1 and CDR2 sequences are LNHDA and SQIVND (reference sequence). CDR3 sequence reads: CASSRQGARYNEQFF. CDR3 in DNA: TGTGCCAGTAGTCGGCAGGGAGCTCGGTACAATGAGCAGTTCTTC.

The chain links TRBV7-2 to TRBJ2-5; possibly TRBD1 for D (5 bases). V was clipped by 2 bases and J by 2 bases, with 9 bases between them. CDR1 and CDR2 (germline): SGHTA, FQGNSA. The CDR3 runs 14 residues. CDR3 region: CASSLRQSQETQYF. In DNA form, the CDR3 reads TGTGCCAGCAGCTTAAGACAGAGTCAAGAGACCCAGTACTTC. The full variable domain, rest sourced from reference TRBV7-2 and TRBJ2-5, is GAGVSQSPSNKVTEKGKDVELRCDPISGHTALYWYRQSLGQGLEFLIYFQGNSAPDKSGLPSDRFSAERTGGSVSTLTIQRTQQEDSAVYLCASSLRQSQETQYFGPGTRLLVL.

The J gene is TRBJ2-5, the V gene TRBV29-1, with 10 bases identical to TRBD1. The V gene end was trimmed by 0 bases and the J gene end by 11 bases; junction bases not matched to a gene: 15. CDR3 length: 16 residues. Germline V gene lookup returns CDR1 SQVTM and CDR2 ANQGSEA. CDR3: CSVEDLRGQGRGEQYF. Here the CDR3 DNA reads TGCAGCGTTGAAGATCTGAGGGGACAGGGGAGGGGAGAGCAGTACTTC.

This chain connects TRBV27 to TRBJ2-7; the D gene could be TRBD1 or TRBD2 (6 bases each). The CDR3 is 14 amino acids. CDR1 and CDR2 (germline): MNHEY, SMNVEV (reference sequence). Trimming shortened V by 5 bases and J by 2 bases, and 13 bases separated the two germline ends. The CDR3 DNA follows: TGTGCCAGCAGTCAAGAGGGGGGACCCTACGAGCAGTACTTC. Its translation is CASSQEGGPYEQYF.

This clone was seen a handful of times. The rearrangement joins TRBV7-9 to TRBJ2-7, with no clear D. The V gene's germline CDR1 is SEHNR and CDR2 FQNEAQ (reference sequence). The CDR3 loop spans 11 amino acids. Trimming pared 1 base from V and 7 bases from J, leaving 5 bases between. CDR3 bases: TGTGCCAGCAGCTTAGGAGAGGAGCAGTACTTC. Encoded protein: CASSLGEEQYF.

This clone has just a few counts. V is TRBV9 and J is TRBJ1-6; D not resolved. V lost 4 bases, J lost 7 bases, and 15 bases lay in between. The CDR3 has 15 residues. Looked up from germline, CDR1 is SGDLS and CDR2 is YYNGEE. Here the CDR3 reads CASSLRMGVNSPLHF. CDR3 nucleotide sequence: TGTGCCAGCAGCCTCCGGATGGGAGTAAATTCACCCCTCCACTTT.

This clone was picked up a small number of times. J is TRBJ2-3 and V is TRBV19; TRBD2 might be the D (7 bases). This CDR3 spans 16 amino acids. V was pared by 4 bases and J by 7 bases, with 21 bases between. CDR1 is LNHDA and CDR2 is SQIVND in the germline V gene (reference sequence). The CDR3 DNA is TGTGCCAGTAGTACCGGCGGGGGCTCGGTGACAAATACGCAGTATTTT. Protein sequence: CASSTGGGSVTNTQYF.

J is TRBJ2-2 and V is TRBV11-3; TRBD2 matches 7 bases. Germline-derived CDR1 and CDR2 are SGHNT and YENEEA. The CDR3 has 16 residues. With V trimmed by 5 bases and J by 6 bases, 12 bases remained unmatched. CDR3 region: CASSPGGSGGPGELFF. DNA of the CDR3: TGTGCCAGCAGCCCTGGCGGGAGCGGCGGCCCCGGGGAGCTGTTTTTT.

The chain links TRBV11-2 to TRBJ2-3, with unresolved D. CDR1 and CDR2 from the germline V gene are SGHAT and FQNNGV. Between the trimmed V and J ends, which lost 2 bases and 4 bases, there was a span of 10 bases. The CDR3 sequence is 14 residues long. CDR3 region: CASSLLIQSDTQYF. The DNA of the CDR3 is TGTGCCAGCAGCTTACTAATCCAGTCAGATACGCAGTATTTT. Based on the CDR3 plus reference TRBV11-2 and TRBJ2-3, the full variable domain is EAGVAQSPRYKIIEKRQSVAFWCNPISGHATLYWYQQILGQGPKLLIQFQNNGVVDDSQLPKDRFSAERLKGVDSTLKIQPAKLEDSAVYLCASSLLIQSDTQYFGPGTRLTVL.

The rearrangement uses TRBV11-1 and TRBJ2-5; D remains ambiguous. Germline CDR1 is SGHAT and CDR2 is FQDESV (reference sequence). Trimming cost V 5 bases and J 5 bases, with 15 bases left between them. CDR3 length: 14 amino acids. The CDR3 loop reads CASSVRVVGETQYF. The CDR3 bases are TGTGCCAGCAGCGTAAGGGTCGTGGGGGAGACCCAGTACTTC.

There are a few counts of this clone. The chain uses TRBV25-1 and TRBJ1-6; D is unclear. In germline, CDR1 is MGHDK, CDR2 SYGVNS. Trimming took off 7 bases at V and 7 bases at J, with 17 bases between the two ends. The CDR3 totals 15 residues. The CDR3 is CASKRSSPINSPLHF. The CDR3 DNA sequence: TGTGCCAGCAAACGGAGTTCACCGATCAATTCACCCCTCCACTTT.

In its sample, this clone was seen a few times. This sequence joins TRBV25-1 and TRBJ2-4; possibly TRBD1 for D (5 bases). The CDR3 is 12 amino acids. CDR1 is MGHDK, CDR2 SYGVNS, per germline. V was trimmed by 8 bases and J by 7 bases, leaving 12 bases between them. The CDR3 coding sequence is TGTGCCAGCGGGTCTCCAGGGAACATTCAGTACTTC. This sequence encodes CASGSPGNIQYF.

This clone was counted between two and nine times. The rearrangement joins TRBV6-6 to TRBJ1-5; a weak D match, TRBD1 (5 bases). This CDR3 has 15 residues. V dropped 5 bases and J dropped 3 bases, with 14 bases sitting between them. Looked up from germline, CDR1 is MNHNY and CDR2 is SVGAGI (reference sequence). As DNA, the CDR3 is TGTGCCAGCAGTCCCAAGGGGAAGACCAATCAGCCCCAGCATTTT. Its translation: CASSPKGKTNQPQHF.

The table lists this clone with a count of one. J is TRBJ2-7 and V is TRBV7-2, with unresolved D. The CDR3 loop spans 14 amino acids. The germline V gene has CDR1 SGHTA and CDR2 FQGNSA. Trimming cost V 4 bases and J 5 bases, with 15 bases left between them. The CDR3 loop reads CASSYSLGSDEQYF. The CDR3 DNA follows: TGTGCCAGCAGCTATAGTCTTGGGTCTGACGAGCAGTACTTC.

This clone was seen only a few times. The V gene is TRBV19, the J gene TRBJ2-2; 10 bases line up with TRBD2. The germline gives CDR1 LNHDA, CDR2 SQIVND (reference sequence). This CDR3 is built from 16 residues. The junction had 8 bases not matched to a gene; V was cut back by 4 bases and J by 6 bases. CDR3: CASSRTSGNKAGELFF. The DNA of the CDR3 is TGTGCCAGTAGTAGAACTAGCGGGAACAAGGCCGGGGAGCTGTTTTTT.

CDR3 in amino acids: CASSQGVARVPYEQYF. The CDR3 DNA follows: TGTGCCAGCAGCCAAGGGGTTGCTCGAGTCCCCTACGAGCAGTACTTC. The chain joins TRBV4-2 to TRBJ2-7, with D hard to call. In germline, CDR1 is LGHNA, CDR2 YNFKEQ. The CDR3 runs 16 residues. Trimming pared 1 base from V and 2 bases from J, leaving 15 bases between.

The chain carries TRBV28 and TRBJ2-7, with D perhaps TRBD1 (6 bases). Germline V gives CDR1 MDHEN, CDR2 SYDVKM. Trimming shortened V by 7 bases and J by 5 bases, and 15 bases separated the two germline ends. The CDR3 loop spans 13 amino acids. In DNA form, the CDR3 reads TGTGCCAGCACCTCAGGACAGAATCACGAGCAGTACTTC. It codes for CASTSGQNHEQYF.

The chain combines TRBV5-1 with TRBJ1-2, with D perhaps matching TRBD1 (6 bases). The CDR3 spans 15 residues. Trimming left V 1 base short and J 2 bases short, with 12 bases between. Per germline, CDR1 SGHRS and CDR2 YFSETQ. This CDR3 reads CASSLSGDRNYGYTF. The CDR3 DNA is TGCGCCAGCAGCTTGTCAGGGGACCGCAACTATGGCTACACCTTC.

This clone was seen a handful of times. V is TRBV5-4 and J is TRBJ1-4; D not certain. The germline V gene has CDR1 SGHNT and CDR2 YYREEE (reference sequence). Trimming shortened V by 1 base and J by 8 bases, and 9 bases separated the two germline ends. The CDR3 consists of 13 residues. The CDR3 loop reads CASSLHRTEKLFF. The DNA for the CDR3 is TGTGCCAGCAGCTTGCACCGGACCGAAAAACTGTTTTTT.

CDR3 in amino acids: CASSGNLNYGYTF. The CDR3 DNA sequence: TGTGCCAGCAGTGGCAACCTTAACTATGGCTACACCTTC. V usage is TRBV2 and J usage is TRBJ1-2; D not resolved. The germline V gene has CDR1 SNHLY and CDR2 FYNNEI. Trimming shortened V by 4 bases and J by 1 base, and 7 bases separated the two germline ends. The CDR3 contains 13 residues.

This clone was detected a few times. The V and J genes are TRBV5-4 and TRBJ2-6; TRBD1 matches 11 bases. Germline CDR1 and CDR2: SGHNT and YYREEE (reference sequence). This CDR3 spans 17 amino acids. Germline trimming cut 2 bases from V and 4 bases from J; bases unmatched to any gene: 5. CDR3 sequence (DNA): TGTGCCAGCAGCTTTGGACAGGGGGCTTCCGGGGCCAACGTCCTGACTTTC. Protein product: CASSFGQGASGANVLTF.

This clone has more than one count but fewer than ten. This chain uses TRBV4-3 with TRBJ1-3; D might be TRBD1 (5 bases). The V gene's germline CDR1 is LGHNA and CDR2 YSLEER. The CDR3 loop spans 17 amino acids. The germline V and J ends were trimmed by 4 bases and 0 bases, with 16 bases remaining between them. The CDR3 loop reads CASSPWEPTDSGNTIYF. The CDR3 DNA follows: TGCGCCAGCAGCCCCTGGGAGCCGACAGACTCTGGAAACACCATATATTTT.

The V call is TRBV6-5, the J call TRBJ1-5; D is undetermined. CDR3 size: 15 residues. Trimming cost V 5 bases and J 4 bases, with 15 bases left between them. CDR1 is MNHEY and CDR2 is SVGAGI in the germline V gene. CDR3 region: CASSPRGRLNQPQHF. CDR3 DNA: TGTGCCAGCAGTCCGAGAGGACGTCTTAATCAGCCCCAGCATTTT.

This clone was counted only a few times. The chain combines TRBV30 with TRBJ2-1, with D possibly TRBD1 on 5 matching bases. The CDR3 spans 15 residues. CDR1 is GTSNPN and CDR2 is SVGIG in the germline V gene (reference sequence). The V end lost 0 bases, the J end lost 6 bases, and 15 bases lay between the germline ends. Here the CDR3 reads CAWSVFHSGSNEQFF. The CDR3 DNA is TGTGCCTGGAGTGTTTTCCACTCAGGGTCCAATGAGCAGTTCTTC.

In this sample, this clone turned up a few times. This chain connects TRBV7-2 to TRBJ1-2; D not certain. Between the trimmed V and J ends, which lost 1 base and 3 bases, there was a span of 9 bases. The germline CDR1 and CDR2 sequences are SGHTA and FQGNSA. The CDR3 spans 14 residues. The CDR3 DNA follows: TGTGCCAGCAGCTTAGTTGGCAGCGACTATGGCTACACCTTC. Protein: CASSLVGSDYGYTF.

This clone was seen a few times. The chain is built from TRBV10-1 and TRBJ2-2; 8 bases agree with TRBD2. This CDR3 is built from 18 residues. V lost 5 bases to trimming and J lost 0 bases; unmatched junction nucleotides: 11. The germline CDR1 and CDR2 sequences are WNHNN and SYGVQD (reference sequence). CDR3 in DNA: TGCGCCAGCAGTCCCAGCGGGGGAGTGAACCCGAACACCGGGGAGCTGTTTTTT. Protein sequence: CASSPSGGVNPNTGELFF.

The table lists this clone with a few counts. The chain combines TRBV7-2 with TRBJ2-7; 8 bases are a match to TRBD1. Trimming took 5 bases from V and 0 from J; bases not matched to a gene: 6. The CDR3 is made up of 15 amino acids. Germline assignment: CDR1 SGHTA and CDR2 FQGNSA. CDR3 sequence (DNA): TGTGCCAGCAGCATACGGACAGGGAGCTCCTACGAGCAGTACTTC. This gives the protein CASSIRTGSSYEQYF.

The chain joins TRBV2 to TRBJ2-5; D is possibly TRBD1 (6 bases). The germline V gene encodes CDR1 SNHLY and CDR2 FYNNEI. V was clipped by 3 bases and J by 3 bases, with 8 bases between them. The CDR3 loop spans 13 amino acids. The CDR3 here is CASSENREETQYF. Written as DNA, the CDR3 is TGTGCCAGCAGTGAGAACAGGGAAGAGACCCAGTACTTC.

The rearrangement joins TRBV6-5 to TRBJ1-5; D is unresolved. Trimming cost V 8 bases and J 3 bases, with 11 bases left between them. Germline CDR1 and CDR2: MNHEY and SVGAGI. The length of the CDR3 is 13 residues. The CDR3 nucleotides read TGTGCCAGCGGACCCCTGGACAATCAGCCCCAGCATTTT. It specifies CASGPLDNQPQHF.